This TCR beta chain comes out of a study of T cell responses to AZD1222 COVID-19 vaccine. Study-wide results and limits: Spike-specific TCRs gained breadth and depth after people received two AZD1222 doses.

Data came from immunoSEQ multiplex PCR; TCRdb stores just in-frame clones and leaves some out. The sample lists roughly 80,000 clones; around 88% were seen once. Worth noting for this clone: Its antigen is undetermined.

With 1 base removed from V and 9 bases from J, the gap between germline ends came to 10 bases. Germline CDR1 reads SGHTA; CDR2 reads FQGNSA. CDR3 length: 13 amino acids. Source: peripheral blood, taken 28 days after the second AZD1222 dose. V gene TRBV7-2 combines with J gene TRBJ1-5; D is undetermined. This clonotype originated in an adult who received the AZD1222 COVID-19 vaccine. This CDR3 reads CASSLEGYSPQHF. The CDR3 DNA sequence: TGTGCCAGCAGCTTAGAGGGTTATTCGCCCCAGCATTTT.